The entry below describes one T cell receptor (beta chain). As yet, its antigen is unknown. Just one base apart from a much larger clone, this may be a read error. Axillary draining lymph nodes of breast cancer patients supplied the node samples. This sample was taken from a study of breast tumors, draining lymph nodes, adjacent tissues. Overall study results and limits: Tumor T cell lymph node origin was a supported hypothesis, not proven. The data were judged consistent with most tumor T cells coming from lymph node and expanding in tumor. Tumors had less TCR diversity than lymph nodes, more than nontumor tissue.

Each CDR3 protein is one row after TCRdb ran MiXCR on the multiplex PCR reads. The profile shows some 230,000 distinct CDR3 sequences, less than 40% of them singletons. This CDR3 spans 14 amino acids. The V end lost 5 bases, the J end lost 4 bases, and 15 bases lay between the germline ends. The V gene's germline CDR1 is MNHNS and CDR2 SASEGT. This clonotype originated in a female donor with breast cancer. Some clones in this sample may be carry-over from other donors' samples. The chain carries TRBV6-1 and TRBJ2-7; a possible D gene is TRBD1 (5 bases). Sequencing was done on a sample of axillary lymph node tissue. The CDR3 sequence is CASSQDNRRYEQYF. In DNA form, the CDR3 reads TGTGCCAGCAGTCAAGATAACAGGCGGTACGAGCAGTACTTC.